The 13 T cell receptor beta chains reported below all come from one sample, sequenced in a study of blood T cell repertoires in COVID-19. Libraries were prepared by immunoSEQ multiplex PCR; TCRdb keeps only in-frame clonotypes and omits some of them. Of 290,000 or so clones listed, roughly 85% are singletons. Sequencing was done on a sample of peripheral blood. Receptors were obtained from a man aged 50 to 59 with active or convalescent COVID-19.

In this sample, this clone turned up a few times. The chain couples TRBV24-1 to TRBJ1-5, with D perhaps matching TRBD1 (5 bases). CDR1 KGHDR and CDR2 SFDVKD come from the germline V gene. V lost 2 bases and J lost 2, with 15 bases in between. The CDR3 is 17 amino acids. The DNA of the CDR3 is TGTGCCACCAGTGATTCCCAGGGCAGGCCTGGCAATCAGCCCCAGCATTTT. Protein sequence: CATSDSQGRPGNQPQHF.

The chain couples TRBV7-9 to TRBJ2-2; D is unresolved. CDR1 is SEHNR, CDR2 FQNEAQ, per germline (reference sequence). V lost 2 bases and J 2 bases, leaving 12 bases between the germline ends. The length of the CDR3 is 16 residues. CDR3 region: CASSLLGVHNTGELFF. The CDR3 DNA follows: TGTGCCAGCAGCTTACTCGGTGTTCATAACACCGGGGAGCTGTTTTTT.

The genes are TRBV28 and TRBJ2-1, with a tentative D call TRBD2 (5 bases). CDR1 and CDR2 (germline): MDHEN, SYDVKM. The CDR3 runs to 16 residues. Trimming stripped 2 bases from V and 2 bases from J, with 13 bases between. The chain's CDR3 is CASSLRSGSAYNEQFF. DNA of the CDR3: TGTGCCAGCAGTTTAAGATCTGGGAGCGCCTACAATGAGCAGTTCTTC.

The V and J genes are TRBV5-1 and TRBJ2-5; D call uncertain. Trimming took 3 bases from V and 2 from J, leaving 8 bases between them. The CDR3 is 13 amino acids. The germline V gene has CDR1 SGHRS and CDR2 YFSETQ. The CDR3 here is CASSSVRQETQYF. The CDR3 DNA is TGCGCCAGCAGCTCCGTCCGGCAAGAGACCCAGTACTTC.

The V call is TRBV11-2, the J call TRBJ1-2, with 8 nucleotides matching TRBD1. V trimming: 0 bases; J trimming: 1 base; junction bases outside the gene matches: 7. Germline CDR1 SGHAT, CDR2 FQNNGV. The CDR3 runs to 17 residues. The CDR3 protein is CASSLDPQGADNYGYTF. DNA of the CDR3: TGTGCCAGCAGCTTAGATCCGCAGGGGGCGGATAACTATGGCTACACCTTC.

V is TRBV19 and J is TRBJ1-2, with 8 bases that match TRBD1. The germline CDR1 and CDR2 sequences are LNHDA and SQIVND (reference sequence). After removal of 9 bases from V and 5 bases from J, the junction contained 8 bases not matched to a gene. The CDR3 is made up of 13 amino acids. In DNA form, the CDR3 reads TGTGCCAGCTCGGACAGGGAAGGTTATGGCTACACCTTC. Residues: CASSDREGYGYTF.

The chain employs TRBV3-1 (or the pseudogene TRBV3-2) and TRBJ1-2; D not certain. CDR3 size: 14 residues. V lost 1 base, J lost 8 bases, and 14 bases lay in between. Germline values: CDR1 LGHDT, CDR2 YNNKEL (reference sequence). In DNA form, the CDR3 reads TGTGCCAGCAGCCAAGCCTTAGGAGCGGCGGGCTACACCTTC. This encodes CASSQALGAAGYTF.

This chain links TRBV5-5 with TRBJ2-3; weak D call: TRBD1 (5 bases). Between the trimmed V and J ends, which lost 1 base and 1 base, there was a span of 10 bases. The CDR3 has 15 amino acids. Germline V gene data show CDR1 as SGHKS and CDR2 as YYEKEE (reference sequence). CDR3 amino acids: CASSLTGWGTDTQYF. The CDR3 region has the DNA TGTGCCAGCAGCTTGACAGGCTGGGGCACAGATACGCAGTATTTT.

This chain uses TRBV27 with TRBJ2-3, with D possibly matching TRBD2 (6 bases). CDR3 length: 15 residues. Trimming took off 5 bases at V and 4 bases at J, with 16 bases between the two ends. Germline CDR1 MNHEY, CDR2 SMNVEV (reference sequence). The CDR3 region has the DNA TGTGCCAGCAGTCTGGAGACTAGGATGGCAGATACGCAGTATTTT. Amino acid sequence: CASSLETRMADTQYF.

This chain connects TRBV21-1 to TRBJ1-6. TRBV21-1 constitutes a pseudogene. This CDR3 region has 18 residues. CDR3 sequence: CASSPEITRGDGSESLHF. CDR3 bases: TGTGCCAGCAGCCCCGAGATCACCCGGGGGGACGGCTCTGAATCCCTCCACTTT.

This chain connects TRBV7-2 to TRBJ1-3; D remains unclear. V lost 2 bases and J lost 0, with 2 bases in between. Germline-derived CDR1 and CDR2 are SGHTA and FQGNSA. The CDR3 has 13 amino acids. This CDR3 is CASSLLSGNTIYF. The CDR3 DNA reads TGTGCCAGCAGCTTACTCTCTGGAAACACCATATATTTT.

This clone was counted a single time. The rearrangement links TRBV11-2 to TRBJ2-1; maybe TRBD1 (6 bases). Germline-derived CDR1 and CDR2 are SGHAT and FQNNGV. The V end lost 5 bases, the J end lost 4 bases, and 18 bases lay between the germline ends. CDR3 length: 16 amino acids. DNA for the CDR3: TGTGCCAGCAGCCACATTTCCGGGACATTTTACAATGAGCAGTTCTTC. It translates to CASSHISGTFYNEQFF.

The genes are TRBV7-9 and TRBJ1-2; TRBD1 is a possible D gene (5 bases). The germline gives CDR1 SEHNR, CDR2 FQNEAQ (reference sequence). The CDR3 length is 13 residues. The germline V and J ends were trimmed by 1 base and 8 bases, with 11 bases remaining between them. For the CDR3, the DNA is TGTGCCAGCAGCTTAGGGGGCCTGGTGGGCTACACCTTC. The encoded protein is CASSLGGLVGYTF.